These T cell receptor beta chains were read from a single sample in a study of regulatory T cells in long-lasting Graves disease. Using its own MiXCR run on the multiplex PCR reads, TCRdb lists one record per CDR3 protein. The table includes around 400,000 distinct CDR3 sequences, roughly a sixth detected once. The specimen comprised peripheral blood mononuclear cells (PBMCs), sampled at new diagnosis, from a patient treated with antithyroid drugs. Source of these receptors: a female donor with Graves disease. CDR3s include the opening cysteine and the closing phenylalanine or tryptophan. The D gene is left open where the match is weak. Clone sizes are given selectively: once, few, many, or a class where the clone is expanded.

TRBV4-3,17,TRBJ2-5,.,many,CASSPRAAGSMAETQYF,TGCGCCAGCAGCCCACGAGCCGCGGGATCAATGGCCGAGACCCAGTACTTC
TRBV6-9,13,TRBJ1-1,.,.,CASSYGDGSEAFF,TGTGCCAGCAGTTACGGGGACGGTTCTGAAGCTTTCTTT
TRBV2,15,TRBJ2-1,.,many,CASSLGGGPTNEQFF,TGTGCCAGCAGTCTTGGGGGGGGGCCGACTAATGAGCAGTTCTTC
TRBV6-2/TRBV6-3,16,TRBJ2-3,TRBD2,many,CASRSEREVRTDTQYF,TGTGCCAGCAGATCAGAGCGGGAAGTTCGCACAGATACGCAGTATTTT
TRBV12-3/TRBV12-4,14,TRBJ2-5,.,.,CASSLRGVVETQYF,TGTGCCAGCAGTTTAAGGGGGGTCGTGGAGACCCAGTACTTC
TRBV5-1,14,TRBJ2-2,.,many,CASSSRKNTGELFF,TGCGCCAGCAGCTCGCGGAAGAACACCGGGGAGCTGTTTTTT
TRBV29-1,13,TRBJ2-7,TRBD2,many,CSVGRGELREQYF,TGCAGCGTGGGGAGGGGAGAGTTACGGGAGCAGTACTTC
TRBV19,15,TRBJ2-1,.,many,CASSTTGDTYNEQFF,TGTGCCAGTAGTACCACGGGGGACACCTACAATGAGCAGTTCTTC
TRBV11-2,14,TRBJ2-2,TRBD1,.,CASSPQGRRGELFF,TGTGCCAGCAGCCCACAGGGGCGGCGCGGGGAGCTGTTTTTT
TRBV28,13,TRBJ1-1,.,few,CASRTQVSTEAFF,TGTGCCAGCAGGACGCAGGTTAGCACTGAAGCTTTCTTT
TRBV6-1,16,TRBJ1-2,TRBD1,.,CASSPGTGILSDGYTF,TGTGCCAGCAGCCCCGGGACAGGGATACTGAGTGATGGCTACACCTTC
TRBV12-3/TRBV12-4,13,TRBJ2-5,TRBD1,many,CASSQDRGGTQYF,TGTGCCAGCAGTCAAGACAGGGGAGGTACCCAGTACTTC
TRBV19,12,TRBJ2-7,.,few,CASSMPSYEQYF,TGTGCCAGTAGTATGCCGTCATACGAGCAGTACTTC
TRBV20-1,14,TRBJ2-3,.,many,CSARLAASTDTQYF,TGCAGTGCTAGACTAGCAGCTAGCACAGATACGCAGTATTTT
TRBV7-9,15,TRBJ1-6,.,many,CASSLEAGLDSPLHF,TGTGCCAGCAGCTTAGAAGCAGGGTTAGATTCACCCCTCCACTTT
TRBV15,15,TRBJ2-7,TRBD1,many,CATSTRTGSGSEQYF,TGTGCCACCAGCACCCGGACAGGGAGTGGTTCCGAGCAGTACTTC
TRBV4-1,15,TRBJ1-1,.,.,CASSPRGGDYGEAFF,TGCGCCAGCAGCCCCCGGGGGGGGGATTACGGTGAAGCTTTCTTT
TRBV19,15,TRBJ2-2,.,.,CASSVDAGNTGELFF,TGTGCCAGTAGTGTTGACGCGGGAAACACCGGGGAGCTGTTTTTT
TRBV28,15,TRBJ2-2,.,many,CASSFQAGNTGELFF,TGTGCCAGCAGCTTCCAGGCTGGGAACACCGGGGAGCTGTTTTTT
TRBV7-9,13,TRBJ1-2,.,many,CASSPAGGRGYTF,TGTGCCAGCAGCCCCGCCGGGGGGCGAGGCTACACCTTC
TRBV9,16,TRBJ1-2,.,.,CASSVGVRQTEGGYTF,TGTGCCAGCAGCGTAGGGGTAAGACAGACGGAGGGGGGCTACACCTTC
TRBV3-1,15,TRBJ1-2,.,many,CASSQDHHSYYGYTF,TGTGCCAGCAGCCAAGATCATCACAGCTACTATGGCTACACCTTC
TRBV14,16,TRBJ2-3,TRBD2,many,CASSQVILAVGDTQYF,TGTGCCAGCAGCCAAGTTATTCTAGCGGTCGGCGATACGCAGTATTTT
TRBV7-2,16,TRBJ1-1,.,many,CASSLVARVMNTEAFF,TGTGCCAGCAGCTTAGTTGCCCGGGTCATGAACACTGAAGCTTTCTTT
TRBV24-1,14,TRBJ2-5,.,many,CATSDLGIEETQYF,TGTGCCACCAGTGATCTCGGGATTGAAGAGACCCAGTACTTC
TRBV3-1,14,TRBJ2-7,.,.,CASSPTRGTLGQYF,TGTGCCAGCAGTCCAACTCGGGGCACCCTCGGGCAGTACTTC
TRBV11-2,15,TRBJ2-1,.,many,CASSLAQGGFNEQFF,TGTGCCAGCAGCTTAGCCCAGGGAGGTTTCAATGAGCAGTTCTTC
TRBV12-3/TRBV12-4,13,TRBJ1-2,.,few,CASSFMGAGGYAF,TGTGCCAGCAGTTTTATGGGTGCAGGAGGCTACGCCTTC
TRBV20-1,14,TRBJ2-7,TRBD1,many,CSASGGQANYEQYF,TGCAGTGCTAGTGGTGGACAGGCGAACTACGAGCAGTACTTC
TRBV27,15,TRBJ1-3,.,.,CASSPGTPFLNTIYF,TGTGCCAGCAGTCCCGGGACGCCGTTTTTAAACACCATATATTTT
TRBV11-1,15,TRBJ1-2,TRBD1,many,CASSLQGQGAFGYTF,TGTGCCAGCAGCTTACAAGGACAGGGGGCATTTGGCTACACCTTC
TRBV27,17,TRBJ1-2,TRBD1,many,CASSESTGGPFNYGYTF,TGTGCCAGCAGTGAATCGACAGGGGGCCCATTTAACTATGGCTACACCTTC
TRBV10-2,17,TRBJ2-3,.,many,CASRDFLAGQFTDTQYF,TGCGCCAGCAGGGATTTTTTGGCGGGACAATTCACAGATACGCAGTATTTT
TRBV9,14,TRBJ1-2,.,many,CASSVEPSNYGYTF,TGTGCCAGCAGCGTAGAACCCTCTAACTATGGCTACACCTTC
TRBV7-9,15,TRBJ1-2,TRBD1,few,CASSSRPTGNYGCTF,TGTGCCAGCAGCTCCAGACCGACAGGGAACTATGGCTGCACCTTC
TRBV20-1,14,TRBJ2-5,.,.,CSARVDSQAETQYF,TGCAGTGCTAGAGTGGACAGCCAGGCAGAGACCCAGTACTTC
TRBV10-1,17,TRBJ2-7,TRBD2,.,CASSGLAGLTGPYEQYF,TGCGCCAGCAGTGGACTAGCGGGACTCACAGGACCCTACGAGCAGTACTTC
TRBV6-1,16,TRBJ2-3,TRBD2,few,CASIKGLAGTTDTQYF,TGTGCCAGCATAAAAGGACTAGCGGGGACCACAGATACGCAGTATTTT
TRBV5-1,15,TRBJ1-2,.,.,CASSLDSPGSYGYTF,TGCGCCAGCAGCTTGGATTCTCCGGGCTCCTATGGCTACACCTTC
TRBV29-1,15,TRBJ2-7,TRBD2,once,CSGLGAGEVSYEQYF,TGCAGCGGGCTCGGAGCGGGAGAAGTATCCTACGAGCAGTACTTC
TRBV6-2/TRBV6-3,15,TRBJ1-5,TRBD1,.,CASSEIGQGKWPQHF,TGTGCCAGCAGTGAAATTGGACAGGGCAAATGGCCCCAGCATTTT
TRBV5-1,12,TRBJ2-5,.,many,CASSPERETQYF,TGCGCCAGCAGCCCTGAAAGGGAGACCCAGTACTTC
TRBV19,16,TRBJ1-1,.,many,CASEGEAGALNTEAFF,TGTGCCAGTGAAGGGGAGGCCGGGGCTCTTAACACTGAAGCTTTCTTT
TRBV9,16,TRBJ1-2,.,many,CASSVDKGEGIYGYTF,TGTGCCAGCAGCGTAGACAAAGGGGAGGGGATCTATGGCTACACCTTC
TRBV7-2,14,TRBJ2-5,.,many,CASSLVQGQETQYF,TGTGCCAGCAGCTTGGTCCAGGGTCAAGAGACCCAGTACTTC
TRBV5-1,16,TRBJ2-2,.,many,CASSLHPGAGTGELFF,TGCGCCAGCAGCTTGCATCCGGGGGCGGGGACCGGGGAGCTGTTTTTT
TRBV30,14,TRBJ2-2,TRBD2,.,CAWSGGLAGGELFF,TGTGCCTGGAGTGGAGGACTAGCGGGCGGGGAGCTGTTTTTT
TRBV5-1,15,TRBJ2-7,.,.,CASSLEPADTYEQYF,TGCGCCAGCAGCTTGGAACCAGCGGACACCTACGAGCAGTACTTC
TRBV28,17,TRBJ1-4,.,many,CASSPFEAGPENEKLFF,TGTGCCAGCAGCCCATTTGAGGCAGGGCCAGAAAATGAAAAACTGTTTTTT